This T cell receptor beta chain was retrieved from a study of OX40 agonist ivuxolimab in advanced cancers. Notes on the research overall: Ivuxolimab was an agonistic, fully human IgG2 monoclonal antibody directed against OX40 (CD134), a costimulatory receptor. Intravenous ivuxolimab was administered to patients every 2 weeks at six dose levels: 0.01, 0.1, 0.3, 1.5, 3 and 10 mg/kg. Of the roughly 52 patients in dose escalation, 19 had hepatocellular carcinoma, about 15 had melanoma, 9 had renal cell carcinoma and 9 had head and neck cancer. In the dose-escalation cohort, 70% to 90% of patients were male, and the mean age was approximately 60 years with a range of roughly 23 to 79. Prior anti-PD-1, anti-PD-L1 or anti-CTLA-4 therapy was permitted, and checkpoint inhibitors had been received by about two fifths of dose-escalation patients. Partial responses occurred in three dose-escalation patients, of whom one had hepatocellular carcinoma and two had cutaneous melanoma. The purpose of peripheral TCRbeta sequencing was to test whether ivuxolimab changed TCR sequence diversity and led to clonal T-cell expansion. The monotherapy dose-escalation portion (N of about 47 patients) of the phase I ivuxolimab trial is reported in the paper. The full study reports these points: At doses from 0.1 to 3.0 mg/kg, clonal expansion was seen in both CD4+ and CD8+ blood T cells between baseline and week 6. The antigen specificity of the clonally expanded peripheral T cells was not determined. Low levels of normalized T-cell clonal expansion were also shown by some nonresponding patients. Partial responders in the 0.1-3.0 mg/kg groups had among the lowest normalized peripheral clonal expansion, especially among CD8+ T cells. On average, CD8+ T cells showed more expanded clones than CD4+ T cells after ivuxolimab.

For sequencing of the TCRbeta CDR3 region, genomic DNA was extracted from the sorted cells. TCRbeta CDR3 regions were sequenced using the immunoSEQ Assay. The table was pulled from immuneACCESS by TCRdb, which kept in-frame rearrangements only. Such tables lose some clones; where checked, under half of the loss comes from unresolved V genes, and the rest has no known cause. The sample has nearly 70,000 clones on record, roughly 89% of them singletons. In total, the top ten clones hold roughly 8.2% of the sample. The trial excluded patients who had a history of autoimmune disease or who were on systemic immunosuppression. Peripheral blood for TCR sequencing was collected from all dose cohorts at baseline, on cycle 4 day 1, and on cycle 7 day 1. Samples came from an open-label, multicenter, first-in-human phase I dose-escalation trial of ivuxolimab. The trial enrolled adults with locally advanced or metastatic head and neck squamous cell, hepatocellular, melanoma or renal cell carcinoma. Before TCR sequencing, CD4+ and CD8+ T cells were separately sorted from peripheral blood.

As for this clone: The antigen it binds to is not known. Nothing much larger sits one base from this clone, and base qualities are not available.

This sample comprised CD4+ or CD8+ T cells sorted from blood, obtained in a trial of the OX40 agonist ivuxolimab. This sequence was found in an adult with an advanced solid tumor such as melanoma, head and neck, liver or kidney cancer.

The bases read TGTGCCAGCAGCTTTGCGGGCGATGGCTACACCTTC. This sequence encodes CASSFAGDGYTF. In this chain, TRBV11-2 is recombined with TRBJ1-2; no confident D gene assignment can be made. From a lookup of the germline V gene, CDR1 and CDR2 are SGHAT and FQNNGV. From its cysteine to its phenylalanine, the CDR3 spans 12 amino acids. Here the CDR3 DNA is all that survives: 36 bases in frame from base 1. V drops 3 bases and J drops 6 bases, leaving 8 bases in between.